A single sample is the source of the 9 T cell receptor beta chains below, sequenced in a study of OX40 agonist ivuxolimab in advanced cancers. Clones were read by immunoSEQ multiplex PCR, and TCRdb kept only the in-frame ones, dropping some. The sample has about 86,000 clones, around 90% seen once; the top ten hold about 9%. Sequencing used CD4+ or CD8+ T cells sorted from blood, obtained in a trial of the OX40 agonist ivuxolimab. All receptors derive from an adult with an advanced solid tumor such as melanoma, head and neck, liver or kidney cancer.

This chain connects TRBV2 to TRBJ2-7; D might be TRBD1 (6 bases). This CDR3 contains 15 residues. Trimming shortened V by 6 bases and J by 3 bases, and 18 bases separated the two germline ends. The germline gives CDR1 SNHLY, CDR2 FYNNEI. The CDR3 bases are TGTGCCAGCAGAGGCAGGGGTGGGGAAAACTACGAGCAGTACTTC. Amino acid sequence: CASRGRGGENYEQYF.

The V gene is TRBV5-1, the J gene TRBJ2-5, with 8 bases identical to TRBD1. This CDR3 is built from 14 residues. Germline V gene sequence: CDR1 SGHRS, CDR2 YFSETQ. The V gene end was trimmed by 3 bases and the J gene end by 5 bases; junction bases not matched to a gene: 6. The CDR3, as DNA: TGCGCCAGCAGCTCGACAGGGGACGAGGAGACCCAGTACTTC. It specifies CASSSTGDEETQYF.

The chain has TRBV10-3 and TRBJ1-4; D remains ambiguous. CDR3 length equals 13 residues. Germline V gene lookup returns CDR1 ENHRY and CDR2 SYGVKD. V was shortened by 0 bases and J by 6 bases, with 5 bases between the two germline ends. The CDR3: CAISESGYEKLFF. The DNA for the CDR3 is TGTGCCATCAGTGAGTCAGGGTATGAAAAACTGTTTTTT.

The genes are TRBV5-1 and TRBJ2-2; 8 nucleotides agree with TRBD1. V shed 2 bases and J 2 bases; nucleotides not matched to a gene: 2. The germline gives CDR1 SGHRS, CDR2 YFSETQ. This CDR3 has 15 amino acids. CDR3 sequence: CASSFQGANTGELFF. The CDR3 bases are TGCGCCAGCAGCTTCCAGGGGGCCAACACCGGGGAGCTGTTTTTT.

The V gene is TRBV6-6, the J gene TRBJ2-5; D unclear. Trimming stripped 6 bases from V and 5 bases from J, with 13 bases between. The CDR3 runs to 13 residues. The germline gives CDR1 MNHNY, CDR2 SVGAGI (reference sequence). The CDR3 spells CASSPSMRETQYF. For the CDR3, the DNA is TGTGCCAGCAGCCCCTCGATGAGGGAGACCCAGTACTTC.

This clone occurred a few times. The chain joins TRBV5-4 to TRBJ1-5, with a possible D match to TRBD1 (6 bases). CDR1 and CDR2 (germline): SGHNT, YYREEE (reference sequence). The CDR3 is 14 amino acids. The V end was cut by 0 bases, the J end by 2 bases, with 6 bases between. The DNA of the CDR3 is TGTGCCAGCAGCTTGGACAGGGGCAATCAGCCCCAGCATTTT. Encoded protein: CASSLDRGNQPQHF.

As concerns this clone: Its ends do not fully match the called genes, so a read error is possible. The chain couples TRBV5-7 to TRBJ1-5; D is ambiguous. TRBV5-7 is flagged as an ORF with uncertain function. This CDR3 contains 14 residues. CDR3 sequence (DNA): TGTGCCAGCAGCTTGAAGGCAATTGGTTCAGCCCCAGCATTT. This encodes CASSLKAIGSAPAF.

This rearrangement joins TRBV15 to TRBJ1-1; 9 bases align to TRBD1. This CDR3 has 15 amino acids. Per the germline V gene, CDR1 is LNHNV and CDR2 is YYDKDF (reference sequence). Trimming removed 3 bases from V and 6 bases from J; junction bases left unmatched: 8. The CDR3 sequence is CATSSGGQGSSEAFF. CDR3 DNA: TGTGCCACCAGCAGTGGGGGACAGGGCTCTTCTGAAGCTTTCTTT.

The chain employs TRBV13 and TRBJ2-7; no reliable D call. V was trimmed by 4 bases and J by 0 bases, leaving 13 bases between them. CDR1 and CDR2 (germline): PRHDT, FYEKMQ (reference sequence). This CDR3 is built from 15 residues. CDR3 nucleotide sequence: TGTGCCAGCAGCTGGGGTGTCTTAAGCTCCTACGAGCAGTACTTC. Protein sequence: CASSWGVLSSYEQYF.